This paragraph reports one T cell receptor (beta chain). This clonotype was observed a few times. The antigen it binds to is not known. No much larger clone exists at a distance of one base, and base qualities are not known. Trimming takes 4 bases off V and 0 bases off J; junction bases not matched to a gene: 4. The CDR3 runs 16 amino acids, cysteine and phenylalanine included. The DNA shown is the 48-base CDR3, in frame from base 1. In the germline V gene (reference sequence), CDR1 corresponds to SEHNR and CDR2 to FQNEAQ. Sequencing relied on an Illumina HiSeq 1500. TCRdb itself trimmed the public reads at Q25 with fastp, ran MiXCR and retained productive beta chains. Every distinct CDR3 protein forms one entry, paired with its most common genes and DNA. Here the sample has hundreds of thousands of distinct CDR3 sequences; 8% to 10% occur a single time. The top ten constitute approximately 2.4% of the sample.

The data belong to a study of T cell repertoires in cytomegalovirus infection (dated by TCRdb to about 2019). Regarding the complete study: Because public TCR beta signatures pointed to carriage of CMV infection together with the matching HLA type, the HLA type of each donor mattered for the analysis.

Beyond this particular receptor, the publication reports: In both this cohort and an independent approximately 370-donor cohort, the cumulative frequency of public TCR beta family members distinguished carriers of CMV infection plus the relevant HLA type. In the ex vivo response, HLA-C-restricted CMV-specific TCR beta clonotypes were dominant, and in two of eight donors the single most frequent clonotype came from this HLA-C-restricted group.

The sample taken for sequencing was PBMCs. The sequence joins TRBV7-9 to TRBJ2-2; TRBD1 aligns with 8 central bases. This clonotype was sampled from a human donor in good health (CMV status not recorded). Some clones in this sample may be carry-over from other donors' samples. The DNA sequence is as follows: TGTGCCAGCAGCTCCAGGACAGGGCCGAACACCGGGGAGCTGTTTTTT. Its amino acids are CASSSRTGPNTGELFF.